These 5 T cell receptor beta chains share one sample of origin, sequenced in a study of response to subunit inactivated influenza vaccine. TCRdb redid the calling of the RT-PCR reads with MiXCR, one entry per CDR3 protein. The sample includes fewer than 400,000 distinct CDR3 sequences, less than 25% of them seen just once. Source: PBMCs from blood, taken 21 months after vaccination. These receptors were taken from a man aged 50-75 years who received an inactivated influenza vaccine.

The rearrangement joins TRBV29-1 to TRBJ2-1; a possible D gene is TRBD2 (6 bases). The CDR3 sequence is 13 residues long. Germline V CDR1 and CDR2: SQVTM, ANQGSEA. The V end was cut by 3 bases, the J end by 5 bases, with 11 bases between. The chain's CDR3 is CSVEVQRDNEQFF. The CDR3 DNA reads as TGCAGCGTTGAGGTCCAGCGGGACAATGAGCAGTTCTTC.

This clonotype came up once. The chain is built from TRBV12-3 or TRBV12-4 and TRBJ2-7, with TRBD1 matching over 9 bases. The CDR3 is made up of 16 amino acids. The V and J ends lost 5 bases and 3 bases, in that order; junction bases with no gene match: 11. The CDR3 DNA sequence: TGTGCCAGCAGTCGTAATCGGGACAGGGTCTTCTACGAGCAGTACTTC. It yields the protein CASSRNRDRVFYEQYF.

In its sample, this clonotype was seen many times. V is TRBV6-2 or TRBV6-3 and J is TRBJ1-5; 9 bases map to TRBD1. V lost 6 bases, J lost 1 base, and 7 bases stayed unmatched. This CDR3 is 16 amino acids long. The germline V gene has CDR1 MNHEY and CDR2 SVGEGT. CDR3 DNA: TGTGCCAGCAGACCGGGACAGGGAACGAGCAATCAGCCCCAGCATTTT. Its protein product is CASRPGQGTSNQPQHF.

Points on this clonotype: A read error may explain this, as a much larger clone is one base away. The chain recombines TRBV7-8 with TRBJ1-1; TRBD1 aligns across 7 bases. V shed 2 bases, J shed 10 bases, and the junction held 10 bases outside the gene matches. The CDR3 has 14 amino acids. CDR1 is SGHVS and CDR2 is FQNEAQ in the germline V gene. This CDR3 reads CASSLFGTVLGAFF. CDR3 nucleotides: TGTGCCAGCAGCTTATTCGGGACAGTCCTTGGAGCTTTCTTT.

At least ten counts were recorded for this clonotype. CDR3 in DNA: TGTGCCAGCAGTTTAGCGGGGACAGGGCTGCGCTATGGCTACACCTTC. Its translation is CASSLAGTGLRYGYTF. V and J are TRBV12-3 or TRBV12-4 and TRBJ1-2; 9 positions match TRBD1. V lost 0 bases, J lost 4 bases, and 6 bases stayed unmatched. The CDR3 runs 16 residues.